This T cell receptor (beta chain) was sequenced during a study of CD8 T cells in ankylosing spondylitis (TCRdb year 2017). About the full investigation: The study set out to find disease-linked TCR variants by profiling T cell receptor beta repertoires in ankylosing spondylitis patients and healthy donors. The full study cohort was made up of about 25 ankylosing spondylitis patients and roughly 100 healthy donors. Peripheral blood was sampled, and synovial fluid was additionally collected from ankylosing spondylitis patients. Overall study results and their limits: A TCR beta motif of several highly homologous amino acid variants appeared characteristic of blood from ankylosing spondylitis patients. Some of the motif variants had been reported before in the synovial fluid and blood of reactive arthritis patients, a finding that suggests common disease-initiation mechanisms. Significant enrichment of the disease-linked clones was reported in matched synovial fluid samples from ankylosing spondylitis patients. The disease-linked clones had a CD8+ phenotype and were found at relatively low frequencies in peripheral blood.

Instrument on record: Illumina HiSeq 2500. Quantitative 5'-RACE with molecular barcodes was the method used to prepare the TCR beta libraries. Under the source paper's analysis protocol: Disease-linked TCR variants were identified with a new computational method built on a probabilistic model of VDJ rearrangement. The raw public data were reprocessed by TCRdb itself: fastp quality trimming at Q25, MiXCR clonotype calling, in-frame beta chains only. Duplicate CDR3 protein sequences are folded into a single record with the most common DNA and genes. The V and J calls and clone size are TCRdb's, not the authors'. This sample gives about 220,000 distinct CDR3 sequences in total; 18% of them show up just once. Clones ranked in the top ten supply about 42% of the sample. Worth noting for this clonotype: This receptor's antigen is unknown. Per-base qualities were not stored, and no clone one base away is much larger.

The CDR3 holds 19 amino acids from the cysteine to the phenylalanine. Only the CDR3 DNA stays, 57 bases, in frame from base 1. V lost 2 bases and J lost 6 bases; the stretch between them is 27 bases long. Via the germline V gene, CDR1 is SGHTA and CDR2 FQGNSA. The clonotype originates from a male donor with ankylosing spondylitis. What was sequenced was blood, either unsorted or a sorted T cell fraction (not recorded which). The chain is assembled from TRBV7-2 and TRBJ2-3; perhaps TRBD1 is the D gene, with 7 bases matching. CDR3 region: CASSLSEVGGTVTGDTQYF. The DNA sequence is as follows: TGTGCCAGCAGCTTATCGGAGGTGGGCGGGACAGTAACTGGGGATACGCAGTATTTT.